The rows below give T cell receptor beta chains drawn from one sample of a study of neurological immune-mediated disorders. TCRdb re-derived calls from the 5' RACE reads in MiXCR, one entry per CDR3 protein. The table lists approximately 48,000 distinct CDR3 sequences, about 13% of them singletons. Sequencing was done on a sample of PBMCs. The receptors were gathered from a male donor with HTLV-1-associated myelopathy (HAM/TSP). The conserved cysteine and the conserved F or W are not part of the CDR3 here. D genes are given only for firm matches. The listing skips clone size in some rows; elsewhere it reads once, few, many or a size class.

>TRBV25-1|TRBJ2-4|many|-
ASSGRDGGIQY
>TRBV12-3/TRBV12-4|TRBJ2-5|many|TRBD2
ASSFPGSGVPETQY
>TRBV20-1|TRBJ2-5|many|-
SASSYATGGETQY
>TRBV5-1|TRBJ1-4|many|-
ASRNDPWTNEKLF
>TRBV4-3|TRBJ2-7|many|-
ASSQVGNYEQY
>TRBV5-1|TRBJ2-7|medium-sized|-
ASSLGLGGSYEQY
>TRBV5-5|TRBJ2-7|many|TRBD1
ASSPLGQGDEQY
>TRBV20-1|TRBJ2-1|-|-
SANRYLGGLREQF
>TRBV6-2/TRBV6-3|TRBJ2-7|many|-
ASSYQPSREEQY
>TRBV5-1|TRBJ2-5|many|-
ASSPLSIQETQY
>TRBV10-3|TRBJ2-5|many|TRBD1
AISEWDRGETQY
>TRBV5-1|TRBJ2-7|many|-
ASSLGGNVNEQY
>TRBV7-9|TRBJ2-2|many|-
ASSFAETSNTGELF
>TRBV20-1|TRBJ2-5|many|-
SARASGRLQETQY
>TRBV6-5|TRBJ2-7|many|-
ASSFWDKSYEQY
>TRBV20-1|TRBJ2-7|-|TRBD2
SASRLAGGKYEQY
>TRBV20-1|TRBJ2-2|-|TRBD1
SARRDRGAGELF
>TRBV5-1|TRBJ2-1|many|-
ASSAQGHEQF
>TRBV20-1|TRBJ2-3|medium-sized|-
SARRAGGGTDTQY
>TRBV5-1|TRBJ2-3|-|-
ASSLDQGLTDTQY
>TRBV27|TRBJ2-3|-|-
ASSSQQGTEDADTQY
>TRBV12-3/TRBV12-4|TRBJ2-7|many|TRBD1
ASSSGTGGAEEQY
>TRBV20-1|TRBJ1-2|many|TRBD1
SAQTGGGYT
>TRBV4-3|TRBJ1-1|many|TRBD1
ASSQAPQGANTEAF
>TRBV7-2|TRBJ2-5|many|TRBD1
ASSPDRGRETQY
>TRBV6-1|TRBJ2-7|many|-
ASFSQDSFSYEQY
>TRBV6-5|TRBJ2-2|many|-
ASRLGRLNTGELF
>TRBV9|TRBJ2-2|many|TRBD2
ASSPGASGGPHTGELF
>TRBV5-1|TRBJ2-1|many|TRBD2
ASSLQLAGSNEQF
>TRBV5-6|TRBJ2-7|few|-
ASSLRGPQIYEQY
>TRBV4-3|TRBJ2-3|many|-
ASSQAGAGADTQY
>TRBV11-3|TRBJ1-1|-|-
ASSLVGGNRGEAF
>TRBV6-1|TRBJ1-1|-|-
ASSPLRSANTEAF
>TRBV12-3/TRBV12-4|TRBJ2-2|many|-
ASSPQQGGLTGELF
>TRBV5-1|TRBJ2-2|many|-
ASSPGTVNTGELF
>TRBV5-1|TRBJ2-2|many|-
ASSQGSGGELF
>TRBV2|TRBJ1-3|many|-
ASQLNSGNTIY
>TRBV6-5|TRBJ1-1|many|-
ASRGRTMNTEAF
>TRBV28|TRBJ1-5|-|TRBD1
ASSAATGGGSNQPQH
>TRBV3-1|TRBJ1-2|many|-
ASSQEWETGIYGYT
>TRBV7-2|TRBJ2-1|many|-
ASSLADYNEQF
>TRBV28|TRBJ1-2|many|-
ASSLNRKYGYT
>TRBV4-1|TRBJ1-1|many|-
ASSQGPVPPQAF
>TRBV27|TRBJ2-3|many|TRBD2
ASSLSMASGGAETQY
>TRBV5-1|TRBJ2-1|many|TRBD2
ASNAAPGTSGGEQF
>TRBV20-1|TRBJ1-2|medium-sized|-
SARAGFGGYT
>TRBV24-1|TRBJ2-3|many|-
ATSDLQGSDTQY
>TRBV3-1|TRBJ1-3|many|-
ASSRNRDPGNTIY
>TRBV6-5|TRBJ1-2|many|-
ASSYGGEDYGYT
>TRBV20-1|TRBJ2-5|many|-
SAGPPLARETQY
>TRBV5-1|TRBJ2-7|-|-
ASRGVGGAAGEQY